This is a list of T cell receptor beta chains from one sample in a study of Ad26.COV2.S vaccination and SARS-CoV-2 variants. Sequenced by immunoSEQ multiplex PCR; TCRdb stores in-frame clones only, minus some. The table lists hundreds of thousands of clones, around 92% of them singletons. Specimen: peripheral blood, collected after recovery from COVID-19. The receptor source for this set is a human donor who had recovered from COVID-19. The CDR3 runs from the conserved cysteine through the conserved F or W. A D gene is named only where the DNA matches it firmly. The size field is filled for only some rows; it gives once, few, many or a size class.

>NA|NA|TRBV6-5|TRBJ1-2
CASSYNQANYGYTF
TGTGCCAGCAGTTACAACCAAGCGAACTATGGCTACACCTTC
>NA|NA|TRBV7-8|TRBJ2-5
CASSSPTRRAQETQYF
TGTGCCAGCAGCTCACCTACAAGGAGGGCCCAAGAGACCCAGTACTTC
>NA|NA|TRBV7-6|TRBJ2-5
CASRAGETQYF
TGTGCCAGCAGGGCCGGGGAGACCCAGTACTTC
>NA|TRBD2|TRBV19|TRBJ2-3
CASSPIAGGTDTQYF
TGTGCCAGTAGTCCAATAGCGGGGGGCACAGATACGCAGTATTTT
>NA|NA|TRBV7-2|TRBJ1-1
CASSLDGRVPHNTEAFF
TGTGCCAGCAGCTTAGATGGGAGGGTCCCCCATAACACTGAAGCTTTCTTT
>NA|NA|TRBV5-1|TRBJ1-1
CASSSERVINTEAFF
TGCGCCAGCAGCTCCGAGAGGGTGATTAACACTGAAGCTTTCTTT
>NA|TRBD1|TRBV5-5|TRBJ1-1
CASSLEDRASDTEAFF
TGTGCCAGCAGCTTGGAAGACAGGGCGTCGGACACTGAAGCTTTCTTT
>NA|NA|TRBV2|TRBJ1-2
CASRPGWAVDYGYTF
TGTGCCAGCAGACCAGGGTGGGCGGTCGACTATGGCTACACCTTC
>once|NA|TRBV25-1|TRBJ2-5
CASSPQGILGKTQYF
TGTGCCAGCAGCCCCCAGGGAATTTTGGGGAAGACCCAGTACTTC
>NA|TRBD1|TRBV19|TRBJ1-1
CASSTHGQGSTEAFF
TGTGCCAGTAGTACCCACGGACAGGGATCCACTGAAGCTTTCTTT
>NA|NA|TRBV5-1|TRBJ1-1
CASSQEGRVGTEAFF
TGCGCCAGCAGTCAGGAGGGCAGGGTGGGTACTGAAGCTTTCTTT
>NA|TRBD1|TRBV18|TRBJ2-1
CASSRDSAEQFF
TGTGCCAGCTCACGGGACAGCGCGGAGCAGTTCTTC
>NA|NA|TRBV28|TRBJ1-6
CASSPNSPLHF
TGTGCCAGCAGTCCTAATTCACCCCTCCACTTT
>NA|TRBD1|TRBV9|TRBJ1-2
CASSLQTGSSYGYTF
TGTGCCAGCAGCCTACAGACAGGGAGCTCCTATGGCTACACCTTC
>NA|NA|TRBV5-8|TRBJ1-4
CASSVGQNNEKLFF
TGTGCCAGCAGCGTCGGACAGAATAATGAAAAACTGTTTTTT
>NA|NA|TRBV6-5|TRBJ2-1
CASRARAAFYNEQFF
TGTGCCAGCAGAGCGAGGGCGGCCTTTTACAATGAGCAGTTCTTC
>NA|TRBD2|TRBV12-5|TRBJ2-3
CASGLSSGGSTNTQYF
TGTGCTAGTGGTTTGTCTTCGGGGGGATCTACAAATACGCAGTATTTT
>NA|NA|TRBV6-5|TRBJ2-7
CASRPTGRASEQYF
TGTGCCAGCAGACCGACAGGGAGGGCCAGCGAGCAGTACTTC
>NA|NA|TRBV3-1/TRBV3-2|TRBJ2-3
CASSQVPQTIGTTDTQYF
TGTGCCAGCAGCCAAGTTCCCCAGACGATTGGGACCACAGATACGCAGTATTTT
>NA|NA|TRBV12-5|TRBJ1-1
CASGWTGGKNTEAFF
TGTGCTAGTGGTTGGACTGGGGGGAAGAACACTGAAGCTTTCTTT
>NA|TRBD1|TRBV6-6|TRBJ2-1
CASSYPGGHNEQFF
TGTGCCAGCAGTTACCCAGGGGGCCATAATGAGCAGTTCTTC
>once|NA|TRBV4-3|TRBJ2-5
CASSQDSLKGETQYF
TGCGCCAGCAGCCAAGATTCTCTCAAAGGGGAGACCCAGTACTTC
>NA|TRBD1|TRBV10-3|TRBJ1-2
CAIRQGVNYGYTF
TGTGCCATCAGACAGGGGGTTAACTATGGCTACACCTTC
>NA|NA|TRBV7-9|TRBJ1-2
CASSLGGDGYTF
TGTGCCAGCAGCTTAGGGGGTGACGGCTACACCTTC
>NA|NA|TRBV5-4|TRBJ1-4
CASGHKGTEKLFF
TGTGCCAGCGGTCACAAGGGGACTGAAAAACTGTTTTTT